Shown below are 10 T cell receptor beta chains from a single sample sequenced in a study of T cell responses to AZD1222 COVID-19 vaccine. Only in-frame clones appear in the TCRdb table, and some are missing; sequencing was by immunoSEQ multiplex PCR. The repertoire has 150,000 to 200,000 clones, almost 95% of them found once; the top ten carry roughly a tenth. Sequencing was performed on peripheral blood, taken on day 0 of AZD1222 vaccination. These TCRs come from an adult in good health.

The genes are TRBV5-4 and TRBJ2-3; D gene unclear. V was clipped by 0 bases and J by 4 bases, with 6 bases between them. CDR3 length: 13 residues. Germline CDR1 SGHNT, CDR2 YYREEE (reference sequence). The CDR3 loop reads CASSLGPADTQYF. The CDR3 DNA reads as TGTGCCAGCAGCTTGGGGCCAGCAGATACGCAGTATTTT.

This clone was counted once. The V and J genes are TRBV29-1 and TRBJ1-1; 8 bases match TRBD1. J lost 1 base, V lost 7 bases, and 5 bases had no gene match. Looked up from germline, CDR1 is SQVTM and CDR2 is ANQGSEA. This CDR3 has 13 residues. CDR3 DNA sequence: TGCAGCGCTCCGACAGGGGCGAACACTGAAGCTTTCTTT. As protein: CSAPTGANTEAFF.

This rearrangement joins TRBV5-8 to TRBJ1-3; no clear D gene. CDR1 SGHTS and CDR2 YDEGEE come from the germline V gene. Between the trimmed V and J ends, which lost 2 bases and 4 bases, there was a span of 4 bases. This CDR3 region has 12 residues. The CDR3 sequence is CASSFMGNTIYF. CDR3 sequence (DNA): TGTGCCAGCAGCTTCATGGGAAACACCATATATTTT.

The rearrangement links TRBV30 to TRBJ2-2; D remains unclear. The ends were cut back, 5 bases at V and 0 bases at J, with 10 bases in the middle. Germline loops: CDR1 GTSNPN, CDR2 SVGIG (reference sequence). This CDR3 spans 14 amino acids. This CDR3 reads CAWDRSSNTGELFF. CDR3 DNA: TGTGCCTGGGATCGAAGTTCGAACACCGGGGAGCTGTTTTTT.

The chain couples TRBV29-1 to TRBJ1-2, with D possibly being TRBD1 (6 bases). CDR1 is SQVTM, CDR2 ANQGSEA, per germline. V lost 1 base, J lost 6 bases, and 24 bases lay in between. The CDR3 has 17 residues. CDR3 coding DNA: TGCAGCGTTGAAGGAAGGCAGGGGCCGATGAGGGGGAATGGCTACACCTTC. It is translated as CSVEGRQGPMRGNGYTF.

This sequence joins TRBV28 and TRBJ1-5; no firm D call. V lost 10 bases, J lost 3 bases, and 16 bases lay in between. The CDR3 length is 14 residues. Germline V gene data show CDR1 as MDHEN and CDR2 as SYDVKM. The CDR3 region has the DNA TGTGCCACCTCCCTTCTAAACTTCAATCAGCCCCAGCATTTT. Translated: CATSLLNFNQPQHF.

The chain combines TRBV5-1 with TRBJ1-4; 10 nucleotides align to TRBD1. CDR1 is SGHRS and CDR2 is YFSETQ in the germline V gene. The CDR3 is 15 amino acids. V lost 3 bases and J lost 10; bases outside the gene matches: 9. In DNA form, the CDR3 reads TGCGCCAGCAGCTACGGGGACAGGGGATTTGGAAAACTGTTTTTT. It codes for CASSYGDRGFGKLFF.

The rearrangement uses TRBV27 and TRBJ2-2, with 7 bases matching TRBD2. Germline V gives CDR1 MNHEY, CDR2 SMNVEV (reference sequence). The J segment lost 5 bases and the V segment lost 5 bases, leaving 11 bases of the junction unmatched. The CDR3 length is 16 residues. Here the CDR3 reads CASSRSRELGTGELFF. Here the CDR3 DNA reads TGTGCCAGCAGTCGGTCGCGGGAGTTGGGTACCGGGGAGCTGTTTTTT.

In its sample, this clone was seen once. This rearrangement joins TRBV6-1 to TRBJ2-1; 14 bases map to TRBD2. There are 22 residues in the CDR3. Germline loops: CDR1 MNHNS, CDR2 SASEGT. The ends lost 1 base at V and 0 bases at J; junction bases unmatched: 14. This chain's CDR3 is CASSEVPGGLAGGRDSYNEQFF. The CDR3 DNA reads TGTGCCAGCAGTGAAGTCCCAGGAGGACTAGCGGGAGGAAGGGACTCCTACAATGAGCAGTTCTTC.

CDR3 bases: TGTGCCAGCATGACGGGGACCACTGAAGCTTTCTTT. Translating it yields CASMTGTTEAFF. V is TRBV28 and J is TRBJ1-1; perhaps TRBD1 as D (5 bases). Germline V gene data show CDR1 as MDHEN and CDR2 as SYDVKM. This CDR3 contains 12 residues. The V end lost 7 bases, the J end lost 4 bases, and 10 bases lay between the germline ends.